These T cell receptor beta chains were read from a single sample in a study of blood T cell repertoires in COVID-19. The method was immunoSEQ multiplex PCR; TCRdb's version includes in-frame clones alone and lacks a portion of them. The sample lists roughly 70,000 clones; approximately 90% were seen once. Sequenced: peripheral blood. Source of these receptors: a woman older than 75 with active COVID-19. CDR3s include the opening cysteine and the closing phenylalanine or tryptophan. Fields, in order: J gene, D gene, V gene, clone size, CDR3 protein, CDR3 DNA. D genes are given only for firm matches. Clone size is shown for a subset of rows, as once, few, many or a class of expanded clone.

j_call: TRBJ1-1
d_call: .
v_call: TRBV20-1
clone_size: .
cdr3_aa: CSAGEATEAFF
cdr3_nt: TGCAGTGCTGGGGAGGCTACTGAAGCTTTCTTT

j_call: TRBJ2-7
d_call: .
v_call: TRBV7-3
clone_size: few
cdr3_aa: CASSFQPGSYEQYF
cdr3_nt: TGTGCCAGCAGCTTTCAACCCGGCTCCTACGAGCAGTACTTC

j_call: TRBJ1-1
d_call: .
v_call: TRBV20-1
clone_size: once
cdr3_aa: CSASQQGRNTEAFF
cdr3_nt: TGCAGTGCTAGTCAACAGGGACGGAACACTGAAGCTTTCTTT

j_call: TRBJ2-1
d_call: .
v_call: TRBV12-3/TRBV12-4
clone_size: once
cdr3_aa: CASSWSREQFF
cdr3_nt: TGTGCCAGCAGCTGGAGCCGTGAGCAGTTCTTC

j_call: TRBJ2-6
d_call: .
v_call: TRBV25-1
clone_size: .
cdr3_aa: CASSRPGANVLTF
cdr3_nt: TGTGCCAGTTCCAGGCCTGGGGCCAACGTCCTGACTTTC

j_call: TRBJ1-4
d_call: .
v_call: TRBV19
clone_size: .
cdr3_aa: CASSIQGTNVKLFF
cdr3_nt: TGTGCCAGTAGTATACAGGGGACGAACGTAAAACTGTTTTTT

j_call: TRBJ2-7
d_call: .
v_call: TRBV4-3
clone_size: .
cdr3_aa: CASSQEGQGSYEQYF
cdr3_nt: TGCGCCAGCAGCCAAGAGGGGCAGGGCTCCTACGAGCAGTACTTC

j_call: TRBJ1-4
d_call: .
v_call: TRBV24-1
clone_size: .
cdr3_aa: CATSDSGRDNEKLFF
cdr3_nt: TGTGCCACCAGTGATTCAGGCAGAGATAATGAAAAACTGTTTTTT

j_call: TRBJ1-5
d_call: .
v_call: TRBV28
clone_size: .
cdr3_aa: CASSLDSLSQPQHF
cdr3_nt: TGTGCCAGCAGTTTAGACAGCCTAAGCCAGCCCCAGCATTTT

j_call: TRBJ2-1
d_call: TRBD2
v_call: TRBV19
clone_size: .
cdr3_aa: CASSMYGRASYNEQFF
cdr3_nt: TGTGCCAGTAGTATGTACGGGAGGGCGTCCTACAATGAGCAGTTCTTC

j_call: TRBJ1-2
d_call: .
v_call: TRBV6-2/TRBV6-3
clone_size: .
cdr3_aa: CASSYSWRGSNYGYTF
cdr3_nt: TGTGCCAGCAGTTACTCGTGGAGAGGATCTAACTATGGCTACACCTTC

j_call: TRBJ2-3
d_call: TRBD2
v_call: TRBV28
clone_size: once
cdr3_aa: CASSLFLSGRLLGTDTQYF
cdr3_nt: TGTGCCAGCAGTTTATTCCTTAGCGGGAGGCTTCTAGGCACAGATACGCAGTATTTT

j_call: TRBJ2-1
d_call: .
v_call: TRBV10-3
clone_size: .
cdr3_aa: CAISEGGEQFF
cdr3_nt: TGTGCCATCAGTGAGGGGGGGGAGCAGTTCTTC

j_call: TRBJ2-7
d_call: .
v_call: TRBV27
clone_size: .
cdr3_aa: CASSDRDFYEQYF
cdr3_nt: TGTGCCAGCAGTGATAGGGACTTCTACGAGCAGTACTTC

j_call: TRBJ2-1
d_call: .
v_call: TRBV11-2
clone_size: .
cdr3_aa: CASSLNRGNEQFF
cdr3_nt: TGTGCCAGCAGCTTGAATAGGGGCAATGAGCAGTTCTTC

j_call: TRBJ2-3
d_call: .
v_call: TRBV2
clone_size: .
cdr3_aa: CASSGLAGAQYF
cdr3_nt: TGTGCCAGCAGTGGACTGGCCGGAGCGCAGTATTTT

j_call: TRBJ2-1
d_call: TRBD2
v_call: TRBV4-1
clone_size: .
cdr3_aa: CASSHGTSGTSYNEQFF
cdr3_nt: TGCGCCAGCAGCCACGGGACTAGCGGGACCTCCTACAATGAGCAGTTCTTC

j_call: TRBJ2-3
d_call: TRBD2
v_call: TRBV7-6
clone_size: .
cdr3_aa: CASSLVRELTDTQYF
cdr3_nt: TGTGCCAGCAGCTTAGTGCGGGAGCTAACAGATACGCAGTATTTT

j_call: TRBJ2-1
d_call: .
v_call: TRBV2
clone_size: .
cdr3_aa: CASSRASSYNEQFF
cdr3_nt: TGTGCCAGCTCTAGGGCTAGCAGCTACAATGAGCAGTTCTTC

j_call: TRBJ2-3
d_call: TRBD1
v_call: TRBV14
clone_size: .
cdr3_aa: CASSQIPGQGHRTQYF
cdr3_nt: TGTGCCAGCAGCCAGATCCCGGGACAGGGTCATCGTACGCAGTATTTT

j_call: TRBJ1-6
d_call: TRBD1
v_call: TRBV27
clone_size: .
cdr3_aa: CASSLQGARSPLHF
cdr3_nt: TGTGCCAGCAGTTTACAGGGGGCCAGGTCACCCCTCCACTTT

j_call: TRBJ2-1
d_call: TRBD2
v_call: TRBV2
clone_size: .
cdr3_aa: CASILSGTTVDDEQFF
cdr3_nt: TGTGCCAGCATTCTGTCCGGGACTACCGTTGACGATGAGCAGTTCTTC

j_call: TRBJ2-4
d_call: .
v_call: TRBV7-2
clone_size: .
cdr3_aa: CASSSSGIQYF
cdr3_nt: TGTGCCAGCAGCAGTAGTGGCATTCAGTACTTC

j_call: TRBJ1-2
d_call: TRBD1
v_call: TRBV2
clone_size: .
cdr3_aa: CASSLTGGGGYTF
cdr3_nt: TGTGCCAGCAGTCTGACAGGGGGGGGTGGCTACACCTTC

j_call: TRBJ2-5
d_call: .
v_call: TRBV16
clone_size: .
cdr3_aa: CASSPDRGRTSGQETQYF
cdr3_nt: TGTGCCAGCAGCCCAGACAGGGGGCGGACTAGCGGACAAGAGACCCAGTACTTC

j_call: TRBJ2-5
d_call: TRBD1
v_call: TRBV11-3
clone_size: .
cdr3_aa: CASSTGTGFETQYF
cdr3_nt: TGTGCCAGCAGCACCGGGACAGGGTTTGAGACCCAGTACTTC

j_call: TRBJ1-6
d_call: .
v_call: TRBV19
clone_size: once
cdr3_aa: CASTAIFDRTNNSPLHF
cdr3_nt: TGTGCCAGTACCGCTATTTTTGACAGGACCAATAATTCACCCCTCCACTTT

j_call: TRBJ1-2
d_call: TRBD1
v_call: TRBV29-1
clone_size: .
cdr3_aa: CSVRDRGLVGYTF
cdr3_nt: TGCAGCGTTAGGGACAGGGGGCTTGTGGGCTACACCTTC

j_call: TRBJ2-5
d_call: .
v_call: TRBV7-9
clone_size: .
cdr3_aa: CASSSSGPGETQYF
cdr3_nt: TGTGCCAGCAGCTCCTCCGGACCAGGGGAGACCCAGTACTTC

j_call: TRBJ2-2
d_call: TRBD1
v_call: TRBV5-4
clone_size: .
cdr3_aa: CASSWTGGGTGELFF
cdr3_nt: TGTGCCAGCAGCTGGACAGGGGGCGGGACCGGGGAGCTGTTTTTT

j_call: TRBJ1-2
d_call: .
v_call: TRBV5-8
clone_size: .
cdr3_aa: CASSSPNYGYTF
cdr3_nt: TGTGCCAGCAGTAGCCCCAACTATGGCTACACCTTC

j_call: TRBJ2-1
d_call: TRBD1
v_call: TRBV3-1/TRBV3-2
clone_size: .
cdr3_aa: CASSPRDRFSDEQFF
cdr3_nt: TGTGCCAGCAGCCCTCGGGACAGGTTTAGCGATGAGCAGTTCTTC

j_call: TRBJ2-1
d_call: TRBD2
v_call: TRBV5-1
clone_size: .
cdr3_aa: CASSSAGGEGEQFF
cdr3_nt: TGCGCCAGCAGCTCAGCGGGAGGAGAGGGTGAGCAGTTCTTC

j_call: TRBJ2-3
d_call: .
v_call: TRBV28
clone_size: .
cdr3_aa: CASSLSANTQYF
cdr3_nt: TGTGCCAGCAGTTTGAGCGCAAATACGCAGTATTTT

j_call: TRBJ1-4
d_call: .
v_call: TRBV7-6
clone_size: .
cdr3_aa: CASSLDRSNEKLFF
cdr3_nt: TGTGCCAGCAGCTTAGACAGGTCTAATGAAAAACTGTTTTTT

j_call: TRBJ2-5
d_call: TRBD1
v_call: TRBV12-3/TRBV12-4
clone_size: .
cdr3_aa: CASSQDRGETQYF
cdr3_nt: TGTGCCAGCAGTCAGGACAGGGGGGAGACCCAGTACTTC

j_call: TRBJ1-6
d_call: .
v_call: TRBV7-3
clone_size: .
cdr3_aa: CASSSNYNSPLHF
cdr3_nt: TGTGCCAGCAGCTCCAACTATAATTCACCCCTCCACTTT

j_call: TRBJ2-3
d_call: TRBD2
v_call: TRBV9
clone_size: .
cdr3_aa: CASSVRGGGSTDTQYF
cdr3_nt: TGTGCCAGCAGCGTACGGGGCGGGGGGAGCACAGATACGCAGTATTTT

j_call: TRBJ2-1
d_call: .
v_call: TRBV6-2/TRBV6-3
clone_size: once
cdr3_aa: CASSYSSQQFF
cdr3_nt: TGTGCCAGCAGTTACTCGAGCCAGCAGTTCTTC

j_call: TRBJ2-1
d_call: TRBD2
v_call: TRBV2
clone_size: .
cdr3_aa: CASSGSSGSAFYEQFF
cdr3_nt: TGTGCCAGCAGTGGTTCTAGCGGGAGCGCGTTTTATGAGCAGTTCTTC

j_call: TRBJ1-6
d_call: .
v_call: TRBV4-3
clone_size: .
cdr3_aa: CASSLFRDNGYNSPLHF
cdr3_nt: TGCGCCAGCAGCCTCTTCCGGGACAACGGTTATAATTCACCCCTCCACTTT

j_call: TRBJ1-1
d_call: .
v_call: TRBV3-1/TRBV3-2
clone_size: .
cdr3_aa: CASSPSGQNTEAFF
cdr3_nt: TGTGCCAGCAGCCCCAGTGGACAGAACACTGAAGCTTTCTTT

j_call: TRBJ2-7
d_call: TRBD1
v_call: TRBV29-1
clone_size: once
cdr3_aa: CSVRAGQAYEQYF
cdr3_nt: TGCAGCGTTCGGGCGGGACAGGCCTACGAGCAGTACTTC